Following are 23 T cell receptor beta chains from one sample sequenced in a study of Ad26.COV2.S vaccination and SARS-CoV-2 variants. Clones were read by immunoSEQ multiplex PCR, and TCRdb kept only the in-frame ones, dropping some. The sample carries roughly 680,000 clones, more than 80% recorded once. Described treatment: roughly 20 received Ad26.COV2.S at low or high dose, single or two shots; several received placebo; per-sample allocation not given. Each sample was drawn 63 days after the first injection (of vaccine or placebo). The specimen was peripheral blood, collected in a trial of Ad26.COV2.S vaccine versus placebo. The source of these receptors is a person between 18 and 59 years old who received the Ad26.COV2.S COVID-19 vaccine or a placebo.

The genes are TRBV6-5 and TRBJ2-3; D remains unclear. V was cut by 2 bases and J by 2 bases, with 11 bases left in between. Germline-derived CDR1 and CDR2 are MNHEY and SVGAGI. CDR3 size: 15 residues. CDR3 coding DNA: TGTGCCAGCAGTTACACATCACCCGACACAGATACGCAGTATTTT. It translates to CASSYTSPDTDTQYF.

Comments on this clone: Other DNA sequences of this sample code for an identical CDR3. This chain joins TRBV5-1 and TRBJ1-2; 9 bases align to TRBD1. Germline V lookup: CDR1 SGHRS, CDR2 YFSETQ. The CDR3 runs to 13 residues. The junction had 1 base not matched to a gene; V was cut back by 3 bases and J by 4 bases. As DNA, the CDR3 is TGCGCCAGCAGCTCACAGGGGGCCTATGGCTACACCTTC. Protein: CASSSQGAYGYTF. The entire variable domain, with the rest obtained from reference TRBV5-1 and TRBJ1-2, is as follows: KAGVTQTPRYLIKTRGQQVTLSCSPISGHRSVSWYQQTPGQGLQFLFEYFSETQRNKGNFPGRFSGRQFSNSRSEMNVSTLELGDSALYLCASSSQGAYGYTFGSGTRLTVV.

This clone was seen a single time. The V gene is TRBV4-1, the J gene TRBJ1-6; a possible D gene is TRBD1 (6 bases). V was trimmed by 0 bases and J by 9 bases, leaving 15 bases between them. Germline values: CDR1 MGHRA, CDR2 YSYEKL. The CDR3 is made up of 16 amino acids. The CDR3 sequence is CASSQENKDRSSPLHF. CDR3 bases: TGCGCCAGCAGCCAAGAAAATAAGGACAGAAGTTCACCCCTCCACTTT.

The chain links TRBV7-9 to TRBJ1-4; D not certain. CDR3 length: 16 residues. Germline values: CDR1 SEHNR, CDR2 FQNEAQ (reference sequence). Between the trimmed V and J ends, which lost 0 bases and 3 bases, there was a span of 11 bases. CDR3 protein: CASSLASSGSNEKLFF. The CDR3 coding sequence is TGTGCCAGCAGCTTAGCGTCTTCGGGTTCTAATGAAAAACTGTTTTTT.

The V call is TRBV25-1, the J call TRBJ2-7, with 9 bases identical to TRBD1. The CDR3 has 13 amino acids. The V and J ends lost 6 bases and 2 bases, in that order; junction bases with no gene match: 2. CDR1 and CDR2 (germline): MGHDK, SYGVNS. The CDR3 loop is CASRRQGAYEQYF. The CDR3, as DNA: TGTGCCAGCAGAAGACAGGGGGCCTACGAGCAGTACTTC.

J is TRBJ2-3 and V is TRBV6-4; D uncertain. V was trimmed by 6 bases and J by 0 bases, leaving 10 bases between them. The CDR3 runs to 14 residues. Germline V gene data show CDR1 as MRHNA and CDR2 as SNTAGT. In nucleotides, the CDR3 is TGTGCCAGCAGCCCCGACGATAGCACAGATACGCAGTATTTT. Translated: CASSPDDSTDTQYF.

This rearrangement joins TRBV2 to TRBJ2-1; D is possibly TRBD2 (6 bases). The CDR3 sequence is 21 residues long. Germline CDR1 reads SNHLY; CDR2 reads FYNNEI. The V and J ends lost 8 bases and 0 bases respectively, with 32 bases between them. The CDR3 sequence: CASPRVSRAMGLYSSYNEQFF. In DNA, the CDR3 is TGTGCCAGCCCCCGGGTATCGCGGGCCATGGGACTGTATAGCTCCTACAATGAGCAGTTCTTC.

This chain joins TRBV5-6 and TRBJ1-1; tentatively, D is TRBD1 (5 bases). The CDR3 spans 13 residues. Germline values: CDR1 SGHDT, CDR2 YYEEEE. The V end lost 4 bases, the J end lost 3 bases, and 10 bases lay between the germline ends. DNA of the CDR3: TGTGCCAGCAGCAAAGACAGCTACACTGAAGCTTTCTTT. This gives the protein CASSKDSYTEAFF.

The V gene is TRBV18, the J gene TRBJ2-3; 7 bases agree with TRBD1. This CDR3 comprises 14 residues. The germline gives CDR1 KGHSH, CDR2 LQKENI. Trimming took 3 bases from V and 3 from J; bases not matched to a gene: 3. CDR3 nucleotides: TGTGCCAGCTCACCCGACAGGGTGACAGATACGCAGTATTTT. Translation gives CASSPDRVTDTQYF.

The genes are TRBV24-1 and TRBJ2-7, with unresolved D. The V gene lost 10 bases and the J gene lost 0 bases, with 12 bases spanning the gap. Germline V gene sequence: CDR1 KGHDR, CDR2 SFDVKD. The CDR3 has 13 residues. The CDR3 here is CATRSSSSYEQYF. CDR3 nucleotide sequence: TGTGCCACTCGCTCGTCGAGCTCCTACGAGCAGTACTTC.

This clone showed up just once. The rearrangement links TRBV6-5 to TRBJ2-3; the D gene is possibly TRBD1 (6 bases). CDR1 MNHEY and CDR2 SVGAGI come from the germline V gene. V gave up 11 bases and J gave up 1 base, with 16 bases separating them. CDR3 size: 14 residues. The CDR3 loop is CAAMSRGRTDTQYF. Here the CDR3 DNA reads TGTGCCGCGATGTCCAGGGGACGCACAGATACGCAGTATTTT.

V gene TRBV12-3 or TRBV12-4 combines with J gene TRBJ2-1; the D gene is possibly TRBD1 (6 bases). V dropped 6 bases and J dropped 9 bases, with 15 bases sitting between them. CDR3 length: 13 amino acids. CDR3 sequence (DNA): TGTGCCAGCAGAACCGTCCAGGGGACTGAGCAGTTCTTC. Protein product: CASRTVQGTEQFF.

The sample holds a few counts of this clone. This chain links TRBV6-5 with TRBJ1-2; 7 bases are shared with TRBD1. The J segment lost 8 bases and the V segment lost 5 bases, leaving 8 bases of the junction unmatched. CDR3 length: 13 residues. Per the germline V gene, CDR1 is MNHEY and CDR2 is SVGAGI. The CDR3 is CASSHQGVEGYTF. Written as DNA, the CDR3 is TGTGCCAGCAGTCATCAGGGGGTGGAGGGCTACACCTTC.

The chain couples TRBV7-2 to TRBJ2-1; TRBD2 matches 10 bases. The CDR3 spans 17 residues. Losses at the gene ends were 5 bases for V and 0 bases for J; bases not matched to a gene: 7. Germline V gene sequence: CDR1 SGHTA, CDR2 FQGNSA. Here the CDR3 DNA reads TGTGCCAGCAGCCCGAGGACTAGCGGTAGCTCCTACAATGAGCAGTTCTTC. Its protein is CASSPRTSGSSYNEQFF. Full variable domain (missing parts from reference TRBV7-2 and TRBJ2-1): GAGVSQSPSNKVTEKGKDVELRCDPISGHTALYWYRQSLGQGLEFLIYFQGNSAPDKSGLPSDRFSAERTGGSVSTLTIQRTQQEDSAVYLCASSPRTSGSSYNEQFFGPGTRLTVL.

This chain connects TRBV30 to TRBJ1-4, with D tentatively TRBD1 (6 bases). Deletions cut 2 bases from V and 5 bases from J, with 15 bases between. CDR3 length: 15 residues. Germline values: CDR1 GTSNPN, CDR2 SVGIG (reference sequence). CDR3 sequence reads: CAWSRTGGLNEKLFF. The CDR3 region has the DNA TGTGCCTGGAGTCGCACGGGGGGCTTGAATGAAAAACTGTTTTTT.

The rearrangement joins TRBV5-1 to TRBJ1-5; the D is unclear. From germline, CDR1 is SGHRS and CDR2 YFSETQ. Trimming removed 0 bases from V and 0 bases from J, with 7 bases in between. The CDR3 consists of 15 residues. CDR3 residues: CASSLDPASNQPQHF. The CDR3 DNA follows: TGCGCCAGCAGCTTGGATCCAGCTAGCAATCAGCCCCAGCATTTT.

The chain carries TRBV4-1 and TRBJ2-7; D not certain. V was trimmed by 3 bases and J by 3 bases, leaving 15 bases between them. Germline V lookup: CDR1 MGHRA, CDR2 YSYEKL. CDR3 length equals 15 residues. CDR3 region: CASSQKDFSGYEQYF. DNA of the CDR3: TGCGCCAGCAGCCAGAAAGACTTTTCCGGCTACGAGCAGTACTTC.

The V call is TRBV27, the J call TRBJ1-5; D ambiguous. Germline values: CDR1 MNHEY, CDR2 SMNVEV (reference sequence). Trimming left V 5 bases short and J 7 bases short, with 15 bases between. CDR3 length: 14 amino acids. CDR3: CASSPQRGWQPQHF. Written as DNA, the CDR3 is TGTGCCAGCAGTCCTCAGAGAGGATGGCAGCCCCAGCATTTT.

The chain employs TRBV5-4 and TRBJ1-4; D is perhaps TRBD1 (5 bases). In germline, CDR1 is SGHNT, CDR2 YYREEE (reference sequence). The V and J ends lost 0 bases and 9 bases respectively, with 15 bases between them. CDR3 length: 15 residues. The chain's CDR3 is CASSLEGRLNQKLFF. As DNA, the CDR3 is TGTGCCAGCAGCTTGGAGGGGAGGCTAAACCAAAAACTGTTTTTT.

The rearrangement links TRBV7-9 to TRBJ2-1; perhaps TRBD1 as D (6 bases). Trimming took 10 bases from V and 6 from J, leaving 19 bases between them. This CDR3 spans 14 amino acids. From germline, CDR1 is SEHNR and CDR2 FQNEAQ (reference sequence). CDR3: CATAGTNWSNEQFF. Written as DNA, the CDR3 is TGTGCCACTGCCGGGACAAATTGGTCCAATGAGCAGTTCTTC. Variable domain in full (rest from reference TRBV7-9 and TRBJ2-1): DTGVSQNPRHKITKRGQNVTFRCDPISEHNRLYWYRQTLGQGPEFLTYFQNEAQLEKSRLLSDRFSAERPKGSFSTLEIQRTEQGDSAMYLCATAGTNWSNEQFFGPGTRLTVL.

This rearrangement joins TRBV13 to TRBJ2-5; TRBD1 agrees at 10 bases. The junction had 4 bases not matched to a gene; V was cut back by 6 bases and J by 3 bases. The length of the CDR3 is 14 residues. Per germline, CDR1 PRHDT and CDR2 FYEKMQ (reference sequence). The CDR3 DNA reads TGTGCCAGCAGTAGGACAGGGGGGGAAGAGACCCAGTACTTC. Translated, it gives CASSRTGGEETQYF.

This chain links TRBV15 with TRBJ1-1; TRBD1 matches 7 bases. The J segment lost 3 bases and the V segment lost 3 bases, leaving 13 bases of the junction unmatched. CDR1 is LNHNV, CDR2 YYDKDF, per germline (reference sequence). The length of the CDR3 is 17 residues. In nucleotides, the CDR3 is TGTGCCACCAGCAGCCAGGGGGGAAGAGGGGGCCACACTGAAGCTTTCTTT. Translating gives CATSSQGGRGGHTEAFF.

J is TRBJ2-7 and V is TRBV29-1; the D is unclear. Per germline, CDR1 SQVTM and CDR2 ANQGSEA. This CDR3 is built from 15 residues. V shed 5 bases and J shed 1 base, with 18 bases lying between them. CDR3 DNA sequence: TGCAGCGTTTCCGCGGTCGGTAGCCTGTCCTACGAGCAGTACTTC. Protein sequence: CSVSAVGSLSYEQYF.